This T cell receptor beta chain came from a study of cytomegalovirus exposure and HLA in healthy donors. On this clone: The antigen remains undetermined.

Points from the study as a whole: Evidence from a later analysis indicated that most CMV-associated TCR beta chains looked HLA-restricted. The authors enumerated roughly 160 TCR beta chains as linked to cytomegalovirus. There were several of the most significant clusters that appeared linked to common viral pathogens in a later analysis. Later on, a genetic analysis was performed. It linked a missense variant in DCLRE1C with V- and J-gene trimming of TCR beta.

PCR involved 60 Vbeta and 13 Jbeta primers. Some clones are missing from TCRdb's copy, which holds only in-frame ones; the method was immunoSEQ multiplex PCR. The data contain 200,000 to 250,000 clones, around 89% of them singletons. CDR1 is SNHLY and CDR2 is FYNNEI in the germline V gene. With 7 bases clipped from V and 6 bases from J, the junction kept 8 bases outside the gene matches. The CDR3 loop spans 13 amino acids. Sequencing was performed on PBMCs. The rearrangement links TRBV2 to TRBJ2-7; the match to TRBD2 covers 8 bases. The source is a woman under 30 in good health and CMV-seronegative. CDR3 in amino acids: CASTGTRVREQYF. The CDR3 region has the DNA TGTGCCAGCACCGGGACTAGAGTACGCGAGCAGTACTTC.